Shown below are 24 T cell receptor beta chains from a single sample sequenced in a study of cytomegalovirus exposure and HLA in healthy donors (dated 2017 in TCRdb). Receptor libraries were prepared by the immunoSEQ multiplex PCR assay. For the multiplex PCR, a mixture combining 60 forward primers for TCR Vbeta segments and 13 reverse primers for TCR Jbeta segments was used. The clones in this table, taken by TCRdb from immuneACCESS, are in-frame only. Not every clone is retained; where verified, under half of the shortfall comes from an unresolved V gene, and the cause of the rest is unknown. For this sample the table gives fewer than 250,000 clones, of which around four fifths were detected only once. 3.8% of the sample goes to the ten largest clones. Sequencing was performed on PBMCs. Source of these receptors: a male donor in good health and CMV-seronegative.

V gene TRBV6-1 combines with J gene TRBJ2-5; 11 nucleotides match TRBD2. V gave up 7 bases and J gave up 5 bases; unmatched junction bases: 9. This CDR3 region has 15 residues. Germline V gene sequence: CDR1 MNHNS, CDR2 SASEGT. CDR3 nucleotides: TGTGCCAGCACCCCACTAGCGGGAGCTCCTGAGACCCAGTACTTC. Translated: CASTPLAGAPETQYF.

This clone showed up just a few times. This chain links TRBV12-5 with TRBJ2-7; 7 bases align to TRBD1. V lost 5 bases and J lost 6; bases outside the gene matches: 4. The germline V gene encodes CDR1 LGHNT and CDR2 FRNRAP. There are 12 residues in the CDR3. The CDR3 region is CASGRHRGEQYF. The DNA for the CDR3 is TGTGCTAGTGGTCGCCACAGGGGCGAGCAGTACTTC.

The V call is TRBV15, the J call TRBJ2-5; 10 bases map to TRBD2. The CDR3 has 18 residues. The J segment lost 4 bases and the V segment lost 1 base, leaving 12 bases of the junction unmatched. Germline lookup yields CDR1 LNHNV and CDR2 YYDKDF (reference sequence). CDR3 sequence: CATSRVSGRAYYRETQYF. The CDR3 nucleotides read TGTGCCACCAGCAGAGTCAGCGGGAGGGCCTATTATAGAGAGACCCAGTACTTC.

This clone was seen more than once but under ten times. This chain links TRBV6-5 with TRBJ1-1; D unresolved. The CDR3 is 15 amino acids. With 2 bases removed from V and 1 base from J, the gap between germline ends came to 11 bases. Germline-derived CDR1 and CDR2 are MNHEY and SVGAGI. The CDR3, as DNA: TGTGCCAGCAGTTACACGGGTCTAGCGAACACTGAAGCTTTCTTT. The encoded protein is CASSYTGLANTEAFF.

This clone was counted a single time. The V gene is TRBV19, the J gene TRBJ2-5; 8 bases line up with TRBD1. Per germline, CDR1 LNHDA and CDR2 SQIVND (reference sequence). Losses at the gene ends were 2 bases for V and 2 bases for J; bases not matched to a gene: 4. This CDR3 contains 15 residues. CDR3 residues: CASSIKGTGQETQYF. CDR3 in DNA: TGTGCCAGTAGTATAAAGGGGACAGGTCAAGAGACCCAGTACTTC.

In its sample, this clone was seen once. As DNA, the CDR3 is TGTGCCAGCAGGGCAGGGACAGGCCTACAAGAGACCCAGTACTTC. Amino acids: CASRAGTGLQETQYF. J is TRBJ2-5 and V is TRBV7-9; 8 nucleotides match TRBD1. In germline, CDR1 is SEHNR, CDR2 FQNEAQ (reference sequence). The CDR3 is 15 residues long. V lost 6 bases and J lost 2; bases outside the gene matches: 8.

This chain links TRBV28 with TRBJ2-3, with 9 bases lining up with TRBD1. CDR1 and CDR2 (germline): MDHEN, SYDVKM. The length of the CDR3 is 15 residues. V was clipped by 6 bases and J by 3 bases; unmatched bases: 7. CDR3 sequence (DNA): TGTGCCAGCAGACGGAGGGACAGGGTTACAGATACGCAGTATTTT. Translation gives CASRRRDRVTDTQYF.

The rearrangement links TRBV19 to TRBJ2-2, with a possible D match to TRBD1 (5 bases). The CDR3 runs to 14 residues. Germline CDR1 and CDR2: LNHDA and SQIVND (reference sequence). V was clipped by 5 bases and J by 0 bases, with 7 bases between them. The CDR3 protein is CASSPGTNTGELFF. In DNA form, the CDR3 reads TGTGCCAGTAGTCCAGGGACGAACACCGGGGAGCTGTTTTTT. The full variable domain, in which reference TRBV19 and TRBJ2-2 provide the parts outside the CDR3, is DGGITQSPKYLFRKEGQNVTLSCEQNLNHDAMYWYRQDPGQGLRLIYYSQIVNDFQKGDIAEGYSVSREKKESFPLTVTSAQKNPTAFYLCASSPGTNTGELFFGEGSRLTVL.

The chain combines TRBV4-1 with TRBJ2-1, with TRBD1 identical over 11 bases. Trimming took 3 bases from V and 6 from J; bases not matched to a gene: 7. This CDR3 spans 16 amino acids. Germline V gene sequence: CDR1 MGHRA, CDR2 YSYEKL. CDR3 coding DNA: TGCGCCAGCAGCCATCCCGGGACAGGGGGGTCCAATGAGCAGTTCTTC. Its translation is CASSHPGTGGSNEQFF.

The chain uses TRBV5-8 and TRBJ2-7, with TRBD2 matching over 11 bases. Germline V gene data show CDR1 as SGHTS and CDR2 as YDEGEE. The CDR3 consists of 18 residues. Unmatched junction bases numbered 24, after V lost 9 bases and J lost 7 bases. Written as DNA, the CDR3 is TGTGCCACCAATGGAGGGACTAGCGGCTACACCCCTGTGGGGGAGCAGTACTTC. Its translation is CATNGGTSGYTPVGEQYF.

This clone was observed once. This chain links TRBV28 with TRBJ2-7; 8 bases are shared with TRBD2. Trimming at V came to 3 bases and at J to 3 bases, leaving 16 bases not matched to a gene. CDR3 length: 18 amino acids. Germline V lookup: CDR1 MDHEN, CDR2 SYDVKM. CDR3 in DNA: TGTGCCAGCAGTTTCCGACTAGCGTCTCCCCCAAAGGGCTACGAGCAGTACTTC. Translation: CASSFRLASPPKGYEQYF.

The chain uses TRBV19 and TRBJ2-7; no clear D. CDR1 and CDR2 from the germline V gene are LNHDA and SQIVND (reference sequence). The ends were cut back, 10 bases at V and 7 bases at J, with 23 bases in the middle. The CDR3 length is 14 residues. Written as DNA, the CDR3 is TGTGCCACGGCAGACTCGTCTGAGAGAAGGGAGCAGTACTTC. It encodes CATADSSERREQYF.

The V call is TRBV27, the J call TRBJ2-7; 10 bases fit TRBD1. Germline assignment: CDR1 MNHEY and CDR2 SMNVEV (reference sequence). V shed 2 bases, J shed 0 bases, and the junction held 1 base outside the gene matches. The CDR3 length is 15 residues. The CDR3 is CASSLGTGDSYEQYF. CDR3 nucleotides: TGTGCCAGCAGTTTAGGGACAGGGGACTCCTACGAGCAGTACTTC.

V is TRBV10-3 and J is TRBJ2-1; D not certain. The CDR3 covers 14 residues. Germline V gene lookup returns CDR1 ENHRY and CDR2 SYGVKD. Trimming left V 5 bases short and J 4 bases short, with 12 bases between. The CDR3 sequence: CAISLVGLYNEQFF. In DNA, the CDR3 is TGTGCCATCAGTCTGGTCGGGTTGTACAATGAGCAGTTCTTC.

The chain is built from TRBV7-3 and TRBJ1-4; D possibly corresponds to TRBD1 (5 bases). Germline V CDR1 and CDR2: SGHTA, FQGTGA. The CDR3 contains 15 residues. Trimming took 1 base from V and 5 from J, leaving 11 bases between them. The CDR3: CASSLRGRLNEKLFF. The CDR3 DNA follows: TGTGCCAGCAGCTTAAGGGGCAGATTAAATGAAAAACTGTTTTTT.

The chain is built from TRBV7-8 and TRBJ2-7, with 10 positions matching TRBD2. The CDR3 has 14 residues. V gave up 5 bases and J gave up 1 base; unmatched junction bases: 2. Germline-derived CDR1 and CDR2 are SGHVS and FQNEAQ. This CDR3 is CASSRAGGSYEQYF. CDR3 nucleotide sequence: TGTGCCAGCAGCCGAGCGGGAGGGTCCTACGAGCAGTACTTC.

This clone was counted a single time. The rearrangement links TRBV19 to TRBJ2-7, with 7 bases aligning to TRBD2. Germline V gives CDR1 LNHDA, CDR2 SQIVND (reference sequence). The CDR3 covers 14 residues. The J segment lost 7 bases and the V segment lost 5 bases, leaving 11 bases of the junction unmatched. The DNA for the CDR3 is TGTGCCAGTAGTTCCGCTGCGGGGGTAAGGGAGCAGTACTTC. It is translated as CASSSAAGVREQYF. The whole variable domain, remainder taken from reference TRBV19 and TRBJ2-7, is DGGITQSPKYLFRKEGQNVTLSCEQNLNHDAMYWYRQDPGQGLRLIYYSQIVNDFQKGDIAEGYSVSREKKESFPLTVTSAQKNPTAFYLCASSSAAGVREQYFGPGTRLTVT.

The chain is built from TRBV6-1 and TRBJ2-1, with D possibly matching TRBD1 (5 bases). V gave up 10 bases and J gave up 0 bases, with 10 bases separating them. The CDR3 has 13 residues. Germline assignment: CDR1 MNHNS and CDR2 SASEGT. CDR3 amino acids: CATRASSYNEQFF. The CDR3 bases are TGTGCCACCAGGGCCAGCTCCTACAATGAGCAGTTCTTC.

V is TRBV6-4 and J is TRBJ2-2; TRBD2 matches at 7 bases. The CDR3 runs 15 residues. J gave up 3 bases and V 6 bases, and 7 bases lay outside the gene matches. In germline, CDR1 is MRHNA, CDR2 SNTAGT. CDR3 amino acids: CASRPSGGYTGELFF. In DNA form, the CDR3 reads TGTGCCAGCAGACCTAGCGGAGGGTACACCGGGGAGCTGTTTTTT.

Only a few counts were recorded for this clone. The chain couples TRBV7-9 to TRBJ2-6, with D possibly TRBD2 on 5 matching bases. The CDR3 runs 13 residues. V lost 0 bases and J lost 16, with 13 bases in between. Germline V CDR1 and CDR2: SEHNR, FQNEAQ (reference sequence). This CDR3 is CASSLAVSPGLTF. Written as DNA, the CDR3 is TGTGCCAGCAGCTTAGCCGTAAGCCCGGGGCTGACTTTC.

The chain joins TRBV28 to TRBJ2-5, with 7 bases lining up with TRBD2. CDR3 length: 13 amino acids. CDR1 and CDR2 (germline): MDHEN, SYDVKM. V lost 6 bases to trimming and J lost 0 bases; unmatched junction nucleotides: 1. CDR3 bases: TGTGCCAGCAGGGGACTATACCAAGAGACCCAGTACTTC. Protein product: CASRGLYQETQYF.

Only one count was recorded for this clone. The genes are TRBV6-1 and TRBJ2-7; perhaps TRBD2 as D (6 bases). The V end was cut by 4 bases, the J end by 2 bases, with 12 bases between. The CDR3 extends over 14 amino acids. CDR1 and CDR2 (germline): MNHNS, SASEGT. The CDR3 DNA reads TGTGCCAGCAGTGTGGGGCTAGCGACCTACGAGCAGTACTTC. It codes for CASSVGLATYEQYF.

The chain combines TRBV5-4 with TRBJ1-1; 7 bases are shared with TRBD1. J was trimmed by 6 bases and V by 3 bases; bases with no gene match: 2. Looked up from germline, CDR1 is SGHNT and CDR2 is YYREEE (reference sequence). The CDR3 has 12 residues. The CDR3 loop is CASSWQGAEAFF. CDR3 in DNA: TGTGCCAGCAGCTGGCAGGGGGCTGAAGCTTTCTTT.

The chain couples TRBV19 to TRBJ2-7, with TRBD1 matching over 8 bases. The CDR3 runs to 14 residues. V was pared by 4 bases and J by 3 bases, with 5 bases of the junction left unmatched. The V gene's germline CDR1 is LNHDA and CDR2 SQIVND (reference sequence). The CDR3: CASSTQGVGYEQYF. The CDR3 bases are TGTGCCAGTAGTACACAGGGGGTGGGCTACGAGCAGTACTTC.